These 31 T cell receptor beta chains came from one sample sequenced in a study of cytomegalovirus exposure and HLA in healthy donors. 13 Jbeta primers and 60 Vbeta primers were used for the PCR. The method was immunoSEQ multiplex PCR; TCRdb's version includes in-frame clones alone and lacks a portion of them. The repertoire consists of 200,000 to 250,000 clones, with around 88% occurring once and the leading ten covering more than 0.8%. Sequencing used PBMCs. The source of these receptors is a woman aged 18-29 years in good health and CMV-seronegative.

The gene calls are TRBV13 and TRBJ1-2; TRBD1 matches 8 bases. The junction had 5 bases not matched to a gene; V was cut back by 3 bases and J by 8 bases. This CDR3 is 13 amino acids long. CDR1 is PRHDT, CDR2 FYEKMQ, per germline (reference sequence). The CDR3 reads CASSFRGPGGYTF. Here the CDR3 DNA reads TGTGCCAGCAGCTTCAGGGGGCCCGGGGGCTACACCTTC.

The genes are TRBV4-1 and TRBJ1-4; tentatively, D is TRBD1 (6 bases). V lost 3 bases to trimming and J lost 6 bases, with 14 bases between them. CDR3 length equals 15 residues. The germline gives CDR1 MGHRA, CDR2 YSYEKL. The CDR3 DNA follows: TGCGCCAGCAGCCAGGGGACACTTAATGATGAAAAACTGTTTTTT. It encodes CASSQGTLNDEKLFF.

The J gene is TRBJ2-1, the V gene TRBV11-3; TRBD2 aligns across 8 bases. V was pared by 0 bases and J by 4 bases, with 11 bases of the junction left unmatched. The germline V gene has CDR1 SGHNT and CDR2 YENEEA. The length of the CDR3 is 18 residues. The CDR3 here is CASSLEARLRGGYNEQFF. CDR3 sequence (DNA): TGTGCCAGCAGCTTAGAGGCCCGACTCCGGGGGGGGTACAATGAGCAGTTCTTC.

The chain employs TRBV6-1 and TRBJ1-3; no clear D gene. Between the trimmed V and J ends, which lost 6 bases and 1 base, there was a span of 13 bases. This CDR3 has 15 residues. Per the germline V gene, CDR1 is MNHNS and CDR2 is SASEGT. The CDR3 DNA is TGTGCCAGCAGAGCAGGCCGGGGTTCTGGAAACACCATATATTTT. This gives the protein CASRAGRGSGNTIYF.

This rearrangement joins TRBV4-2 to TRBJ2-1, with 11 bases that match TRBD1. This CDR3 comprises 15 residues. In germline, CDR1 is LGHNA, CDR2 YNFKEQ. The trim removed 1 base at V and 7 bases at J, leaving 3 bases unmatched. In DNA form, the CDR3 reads TGTGCCAGCAGCCAAGCCGGGACAGGGGGAAATGAGCAGTTCTTC. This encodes CASSQAGTGGNEQFF.

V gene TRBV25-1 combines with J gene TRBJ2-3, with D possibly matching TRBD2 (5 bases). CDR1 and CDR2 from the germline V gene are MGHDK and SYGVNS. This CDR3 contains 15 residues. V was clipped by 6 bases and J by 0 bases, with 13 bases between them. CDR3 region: CASRQRTGSTDTQYF. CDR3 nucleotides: TGTGCCAGCAGGCAAAGGACTGGAAGCACAGATACGCAGTATTTT. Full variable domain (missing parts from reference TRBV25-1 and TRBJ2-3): EADIYQTPRYLVIGTGKKITLECSQTMGHDKMYWYQQDPGMELHLIHYSYGVNSTEKGDLSSESTVSRIRTEHFPLTLESARPSHTSQYLCASRQRTGSTDTQYFGPGTRLTVL.

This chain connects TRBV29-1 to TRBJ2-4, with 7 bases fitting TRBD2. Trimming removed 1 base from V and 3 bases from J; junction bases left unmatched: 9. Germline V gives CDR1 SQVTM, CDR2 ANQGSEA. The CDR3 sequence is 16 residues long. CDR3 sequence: CSVEGGGSRGKNIQYF. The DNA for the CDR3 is TGCAGCGTTGAAGGGGGAGGGAGCCGGGGCAAAAACATTCAGTACTTC.

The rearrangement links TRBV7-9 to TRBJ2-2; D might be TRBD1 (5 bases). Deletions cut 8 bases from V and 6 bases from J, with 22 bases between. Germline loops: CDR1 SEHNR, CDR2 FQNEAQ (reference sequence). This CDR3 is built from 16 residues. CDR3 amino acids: CASGLEWAGKAGELFF. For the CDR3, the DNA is TGTGCCAGCGGCCTGGAGTGGGCAGGGAAGGCCGGGGAGCTGTTTTTT.

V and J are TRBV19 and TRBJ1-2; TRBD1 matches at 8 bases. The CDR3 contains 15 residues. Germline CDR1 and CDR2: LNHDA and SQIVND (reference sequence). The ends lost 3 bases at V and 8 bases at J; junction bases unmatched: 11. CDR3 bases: TGTGCCAGTAGTATCTTTACGACAGGGGACGTGGGCTACACCTTC. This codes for CASSIFTTGDVGYTF.

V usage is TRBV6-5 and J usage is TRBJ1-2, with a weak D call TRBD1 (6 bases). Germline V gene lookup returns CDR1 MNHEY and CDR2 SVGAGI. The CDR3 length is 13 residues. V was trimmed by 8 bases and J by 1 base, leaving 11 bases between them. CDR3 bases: TGTGCCAGCGGAAGGACAGTTAACTATGGCTACACCTTC. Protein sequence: CASGRTVNYGYTF.

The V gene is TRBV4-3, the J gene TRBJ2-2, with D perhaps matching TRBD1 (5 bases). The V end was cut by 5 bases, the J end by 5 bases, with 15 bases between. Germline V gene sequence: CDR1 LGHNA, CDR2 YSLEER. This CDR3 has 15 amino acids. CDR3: CASSSRTILTGELFF. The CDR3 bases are TGCGCCAGCAGCTCCCGGACAATCCTTACCGGGGAGCTGTTTTTT.

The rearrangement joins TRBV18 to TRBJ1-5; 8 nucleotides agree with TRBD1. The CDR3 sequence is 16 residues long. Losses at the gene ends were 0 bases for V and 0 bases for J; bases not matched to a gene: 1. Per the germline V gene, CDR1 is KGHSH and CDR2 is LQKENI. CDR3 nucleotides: TGTGCCAGCTCACCACCGGGACAGGCTAGCAATCAGCCCCAGCATTTT. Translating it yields CASSPPGQASNQPQHF.

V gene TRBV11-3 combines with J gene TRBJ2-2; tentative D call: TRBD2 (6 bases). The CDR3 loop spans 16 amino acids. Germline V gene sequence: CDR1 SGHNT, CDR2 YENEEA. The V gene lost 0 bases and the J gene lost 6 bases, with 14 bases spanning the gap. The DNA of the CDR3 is TGTGCCAGCAGCTTAGAGGCCCGGGACTTTTCCGGGGAGCTGTTTTTT. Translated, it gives CASSLEARDFSGELFF.

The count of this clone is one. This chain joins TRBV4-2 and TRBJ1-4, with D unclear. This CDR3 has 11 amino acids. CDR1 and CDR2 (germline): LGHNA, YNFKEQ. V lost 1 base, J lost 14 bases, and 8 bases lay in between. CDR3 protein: CASSQGQMLFF. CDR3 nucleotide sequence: TGTGCCAGCAGCCAAGGTCAAATGCTGTTTTTT.

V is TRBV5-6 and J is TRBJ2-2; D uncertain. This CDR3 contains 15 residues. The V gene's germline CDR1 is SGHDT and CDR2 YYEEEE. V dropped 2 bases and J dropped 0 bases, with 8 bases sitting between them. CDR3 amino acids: CASSFSSANTGELFF. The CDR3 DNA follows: TGTGCCAGCAGCTTCTCCTCCGCGAACACCGGGGAGCTGTTTTTT. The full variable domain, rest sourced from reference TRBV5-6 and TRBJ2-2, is DAGVTQSPTHLIKTRGQQVTLRCSPKSGHDTVSWYQQALGQGPQFIFQYYEEEERQRGNFPDRFSGHQFPNYSSELNVNALLLGDSALYLCASSFSSANTGELFFGEGSRLTVL.

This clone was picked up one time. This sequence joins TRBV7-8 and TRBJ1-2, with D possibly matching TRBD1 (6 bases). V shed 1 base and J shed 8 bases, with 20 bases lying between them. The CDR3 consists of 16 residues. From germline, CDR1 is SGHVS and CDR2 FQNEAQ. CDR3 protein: CASSLDPPMGGGGYTF. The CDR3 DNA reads TGTGCCAGCAGCTTAGATCCCCCCATGGGCGGGGGCGGCTACACCTTC.

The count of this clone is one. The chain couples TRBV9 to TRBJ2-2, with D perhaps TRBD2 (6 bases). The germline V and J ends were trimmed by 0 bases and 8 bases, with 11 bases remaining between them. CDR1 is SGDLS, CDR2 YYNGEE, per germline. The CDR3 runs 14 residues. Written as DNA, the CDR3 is TGTGCCAGCAGCGTAGCTCGAGGGAGGGGGGAGCTGTTTTTT. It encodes CASSVARGRGELFF.

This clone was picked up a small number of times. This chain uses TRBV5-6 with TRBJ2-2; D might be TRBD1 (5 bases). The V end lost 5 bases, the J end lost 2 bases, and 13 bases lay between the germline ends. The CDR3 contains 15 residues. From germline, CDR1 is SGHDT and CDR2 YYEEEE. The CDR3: CASRSRQGNTGELFF. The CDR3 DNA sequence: TGTGCCAGCAGGTCCCGGCAGGGAAACACCGGGGAGCTGTTTTTT.

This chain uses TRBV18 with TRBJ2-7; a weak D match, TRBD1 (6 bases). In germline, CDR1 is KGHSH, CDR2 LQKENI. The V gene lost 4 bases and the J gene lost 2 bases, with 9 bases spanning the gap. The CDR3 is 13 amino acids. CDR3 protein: CASSRDKTYEQYF. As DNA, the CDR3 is TGTGCCAGCTCACGGGACAAGACCTACGAGCAGTACTTC.

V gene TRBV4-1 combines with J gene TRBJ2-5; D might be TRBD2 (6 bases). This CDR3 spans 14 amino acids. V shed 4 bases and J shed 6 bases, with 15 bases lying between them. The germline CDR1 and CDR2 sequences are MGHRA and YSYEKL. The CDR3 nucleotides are TGCGCCAGCAGCCCTACCGCGGGATGGAAGACCCAGTACTTC. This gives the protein CASSPTAGWKTQYF.

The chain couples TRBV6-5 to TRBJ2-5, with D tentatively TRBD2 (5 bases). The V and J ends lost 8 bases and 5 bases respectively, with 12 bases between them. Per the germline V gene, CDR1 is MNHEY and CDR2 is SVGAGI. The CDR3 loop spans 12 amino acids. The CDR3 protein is CASRTGLETQYF. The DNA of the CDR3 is TGTGCCAGCCGGACGGGGTTGGAGACCCAGTACTTC.

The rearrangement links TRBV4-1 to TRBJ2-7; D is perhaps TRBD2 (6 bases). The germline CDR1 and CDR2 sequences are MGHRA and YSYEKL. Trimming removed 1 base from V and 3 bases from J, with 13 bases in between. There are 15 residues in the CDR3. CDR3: CASSQGVPGGYEQYF. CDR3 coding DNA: TGCGCCAGCAGCCAAGGGGTACCCGGGGGCTACGAGCAGTACTTC.

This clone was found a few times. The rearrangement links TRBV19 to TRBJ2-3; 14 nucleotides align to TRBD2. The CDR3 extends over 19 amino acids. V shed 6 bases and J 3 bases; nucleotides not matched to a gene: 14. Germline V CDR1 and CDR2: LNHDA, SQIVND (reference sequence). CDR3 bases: TGTGCCAGTAGGACGGGACTAGCGGGAGAAGGTGGGTGGACAGATACGCAGTATTTT. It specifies CASRTGLAGEGGWTDTQYF. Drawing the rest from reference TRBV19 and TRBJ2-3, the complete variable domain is DGGITQSPKYLFRKEGQNVTLSCEQNLNHDAMYWYRQDPGQGLRLIYYSQIVNDFQKGDIAEGYSVSREKKESFPLTVTSAQKNPTAFYLCASRTGLAGEGGWTDTQYFGPGTRLTVL.

DNA of the CDR3: TGTGCCAGCAGCCACGGGACTACAAAACGGGCCTACGAGCAGTACTTC. This sequence encodes CASSHGTTKRAYEQYF. V is TRBV7-2 and J is TRBJ2-7; 7 nucleotides align to TRBD2. CDR1 and CDR2 from the germline V gene are SGHTA and FQGNSA. The trim removed 5 bases at V and 2 bases at J, leaving 12 bases unmatched. The CDR3 has 16 amino acids. Filled out from reference TRBV7-2 and TRBJ2-7, the complete variable domain reads GAGVSQSPSNKVTEKGKDVELRCDPISGHTALYWYRQSLGQGLEFLIYFQGNSAPDKSGLPSDRFSAERTGGSVSTLTIQRTQQEDSAVYLCASSHGTTKRAYEQYFGPGTRLTVT.

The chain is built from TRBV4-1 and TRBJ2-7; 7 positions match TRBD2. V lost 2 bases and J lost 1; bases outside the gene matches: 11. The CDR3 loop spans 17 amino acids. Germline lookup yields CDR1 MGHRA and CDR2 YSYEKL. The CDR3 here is CASSQPPRASGSYEQYF. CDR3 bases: TGCGCCAGCAGCCAACCCCCGCGGGCTAGCGGATCCTACGAGCAGTACTTC.

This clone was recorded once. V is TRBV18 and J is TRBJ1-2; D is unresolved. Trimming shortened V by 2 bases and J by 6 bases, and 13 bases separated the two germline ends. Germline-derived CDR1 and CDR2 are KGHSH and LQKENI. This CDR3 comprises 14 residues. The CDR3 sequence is CASSPNKGSHGYTF. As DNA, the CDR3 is TGTGCCAGCTCACCAAATAAAGGGAGCCATGGCTACACCTTC.

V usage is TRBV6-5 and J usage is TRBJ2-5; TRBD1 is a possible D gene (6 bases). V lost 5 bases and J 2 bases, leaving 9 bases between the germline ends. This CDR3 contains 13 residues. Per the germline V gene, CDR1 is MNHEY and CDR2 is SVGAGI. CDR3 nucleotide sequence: TGTGCCAGCAGTGACAGGTTTCAAGAGACCCAGTACTTC. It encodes CASSDRFQETQYF.

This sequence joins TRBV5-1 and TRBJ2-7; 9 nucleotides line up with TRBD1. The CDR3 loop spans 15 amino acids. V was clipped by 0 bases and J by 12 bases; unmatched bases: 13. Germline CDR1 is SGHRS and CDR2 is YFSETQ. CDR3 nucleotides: TGCGCCAGCAGCTTGGGGCCGGGACAGGGATTAGTTTGGTACTTC. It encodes CASSLGPGQGLVWYF.

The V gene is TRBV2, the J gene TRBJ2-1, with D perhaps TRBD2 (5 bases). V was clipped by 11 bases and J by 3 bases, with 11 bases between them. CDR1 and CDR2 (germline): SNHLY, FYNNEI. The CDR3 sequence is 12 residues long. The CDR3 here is CAEGLDYNEQFF. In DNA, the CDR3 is TGTGCCGAGGGCTTGGACTACAATGAGCAGTTCTTC.

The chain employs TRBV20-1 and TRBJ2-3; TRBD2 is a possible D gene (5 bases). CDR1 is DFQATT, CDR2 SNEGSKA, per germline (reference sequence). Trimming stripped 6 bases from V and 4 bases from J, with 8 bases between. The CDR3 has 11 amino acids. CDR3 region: CSAGVADTQYF. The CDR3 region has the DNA TGCAGTGCCGGGGTGGCAGATACGCAGTATTTT.

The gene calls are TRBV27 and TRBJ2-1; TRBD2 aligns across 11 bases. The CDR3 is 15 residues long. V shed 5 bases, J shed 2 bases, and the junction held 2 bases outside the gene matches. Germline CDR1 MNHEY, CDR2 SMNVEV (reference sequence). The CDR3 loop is CASSVSGGAYNEQFF. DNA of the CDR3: TGTGCCAGCAGTGTTAGCGGGGGGGCCTACAATGAGCAGTTCTTC.